The clone carrying this T cell receptor (beta chain) was recorded at least ten times. Its antigen is currently unknown. Germline CDR1 reads SGHRS; CDR2 reads YFSETQ. V dropped 1 base and J dropped 5 bases, with 15 bases sitting between them. The CDR3 length is 15 residues. As processed by the authors: Clinicopathological groups of papillary thyroid cancer showed CDR3 differences that were used to build a distant-metastasis classifier. TCRdb re-called the PCR reads through MiXCR. These V and J calls derive from TCRdb rather than the authors' analysis. The sample yields around 30,000 clones, over 10% seen once. This entry belongs to a study of metastatic and nonmetastatic thyroid tumors. Background on the study: Where malignant and benign thyroid patients were concerned, repertoires were compared across blood and tumor or nodule tissue. General study points: When malignant thyroid tumors were compared with benign nodules, TCR beta diversity was reportedly significantly higher in the malignant tumors. This held in both blood and tumor samples.

Ahead of thyroid surgery, no patient had received treatment of any kind. The receptor was derived from a female donor with papillary thyroid cancer or a benign thyroid nodule (not recorded which). Some clones in this sample may be carry-over from other donors' samples. This rearrangement joins TRBV5-1 to TRBJ2-5, with D maybe TRBD2 (6 bases). Source material: blood. The chain's CDR3 is CASSLWASEGETQYF. In DNA form, the CDR3 reads TGCGCCAGCAGCTTGTGGGCGTCGGAGGGTGAGACCCAGTACTTC.